These 28 T cell receptor beta chains share one sample of origin, sequenced in a study of blood T cell repertoires in COVID-19. Here immunoSEQ multiplex PCR was the method, and the copy in TCRdb shows in-frame clones only, minus some. The data hold 55,000 to 75,000 clones, with around nine tenths observed a single time. The sample taken for sequencing was peripheral blood. These TCRs come from a man in his sixties with acute or convalescent COVID-19.

This chain connects TRBV4-2 to TRBJ1-2; D might be TRBD1 (5 bases). The germline CDR1 and CDR2 sequences are LGHNA and YNFKEQ. V shed 8 bases and J shed 8 bases, with 12 bases lying between them. This CDR3 region has 11 residues. The CDR3 sequence: CASAEGAGYTF. DNA of the CDR3: TGTGCCAGCGCCGAAGGGGCCGGCTACACCTTC.

V usage is TRBV7-6 and J usage is TRBJ2-5; 8 nucleotides line up with TRBD1. With V trimmed by 1 base and J by 4 bases, 8 bases remained unmatched. This CDR3 has 16 residues. CDR1 is SGHVS and CDR2 is FNYEAQ in the germline V gene. CDR3 loop: CASSLGTGPVGETQYF. Here the CDR3 DNA reads TGTGCCAGCAGCTTAGGGACAGGGCCCGTGGGAGAGACCCAGTACTTC.

The chain is built from TRBV24-1 and TRBJ1-5, with D possibly being TRBD1 (6 bases). Germline CDR1 and CDR2: KGHDR and SFDVKD. The CDR3 is made up of 15 amino acids. V dropped 9 bases and J dropped 3 bases, with 17 bases sitting between them. The DNA for the CDR3 is TGTGCCACCCAATTGTCAGGGGCCCCCAATCAGCCCCAGCATTTT. Its translation: CATQLSGAPNQPQHF.

The rearrangement links TRBV5-1 to TRBJ1-2, with 7 bases identical to TRBD1. V dropped 2 bases and J dropped 3; count of bases not matched to a gene: 7. This CDR3 is 15 amino acids long. Germline values: CDR1 SGHRS, CDR2 YFSETQ. The CDR3 DNA is TGCGCCAGCAGCTTAGAAGAACAGGGGTACTATGGCTACACCTTC. Its protein product is CASSLEEQGYYGYTF.

The chain links TRBV9 to TRBJ1-3; D gene uncertain. CDR3 length: 14 amino acids. Germline CDR1 SGDLS, CDR2 YYNGEE. Trimming took 0 bases from V and 4 from J, leaving 8 bases between them. CDR3: CASSVGVMGNTIYF. Written as DNA, the CDR3 is TGTGCCAGCAGCGTAGGCGTTATGGGAAACACCATATATTTT.

The count of this clone is one. The chain combines TRBV9 with TRBJ2-1, with 12 bases aligning to TRBD2. J was trimmed by 8 bases and V by 3 bases; bases with no gene match: 6. This CDR3 has 15 amino acids. The V gene's germline CDR1 is SGDLS and CDR2 YYNGEE. CDR3 nucleotide sequence: TGTGCCAGCAGCGCCCGGACTAGCGGGGTTTATGAGCAGTTCTTC. The encoded protein is CASSARTSGVYEQFF. Together with reference TRBV9 and TRBJ2-1, the CDR3 gives the full variable domain: DSGVTQTPKHLITATGQRVTLRCSPRSGDLSVYWYQQSLDQGLQFLIQYYNGEERAKGNILERFSAQQFPDLHSELNLSSLELGDSALYFCASSARTSGVYEQFFGPGTRLTVL.

This chain links TRBV30 with TRBJ1-4; 7 nucleotides align to TRBD1. V lost 4 bases, J lost 3 bases, and 8 bases stayed unmatched. Germline V gene sequence: CDR1 GTSNPN, CDR2 SVGIG (reference sequence). The CDR3 length is 15 residues. The CDR3 coding sequence is TGTGCCTGGAAGACAGGGAGCAGAGCTAATGAAAAACTGTTTTTT. Translated, it gives CAWKTGSRANEKLFF.

The J gene is TRBJ2-5, the V gene TRBV7-9; D is perhaps TRBD2 (5 bases). The CDR3 has 13 residues. The ends were cut back, 5 bases at V and 6 bases at J, with 13 bases in the middle. Germline V CDR1 and CDR2: SEHNR, FQNEAQ (reference sequence). CDR3 sequence: CASSLRGLKTQYF. CDR3 in DNA: TGTGCCAGCAGCCTCCGGGGTTTAAAGACCCAGTACTTC.

The CDR3 sequence is CASSSGDSFNEKLFF. The CDR3, as DNA: TGTGCCAGCAGCTCGGGGGACAGCTTTAATGAAAAACTGTTTTTT. The chain is built from TRBV11-2 and TRBJ1-4; 7 bases match TRBD1. Germline V gives CDR1 SGHAT, CDR2 FQNNGV. Trimming removed 4 bases from V and 4 bases from J; junction bases left unmatched: 6. This CDR3 contains 15 residues.

The chain combines TRBV11-2 with TRBJ1-1, with D unresolved. The germline V gene encodes CDR1 SGHAT and CDR2 FQNNGV. Trimming took off 3 bases at V and 2 bases at J, with 16 bases between the two ends. The CDR3 length is 16 residues. CDR3 in DNA: TGTGCCAGCAGCTTCTCGGGGAGGGAAGGAAACACTGAAGCTTTCTTT. Its translation is CASSFSGREGNTEAFF.

J is TRBJ2-7 and V is TRBV2; 9 nucleotides align to TRBD1. Germline-derived CDR1 and CDR2 are SNHLY and FYNNEI. CDR3 size: 14 residues. The V gene end was trimmed by 6 bases and the J gene end by 5 bases; junction bases not matched to a gene: 8. The CDR3 region has the DNA TGTGCCAGCAGCCCCGGGACAGGGATCCACGAGCAGTACTTC. Amino acid sequence: CASSPGTGIHEQYF.

In this sample, this clone turned up once. The V call is TRBV19, the J call TRBJ1-6; no definite D call. V lost 8 bases to trimming and J lost 4 bases, with 9 bases between them. The CDR3 totals 13 residues. Germline-derived CDR1 and CDR2 are LNHDA and SQIVND (reference sequence). The CDR3 DNA reads TGTGCCAGTGGGCGCGATTATAATTCACCCCTCCACTTT. Translated: CASGRDYNSPLHF.

This clone was detected a few times. The V and J genes are TRBV7-2 and TRBJ2-7; 11 bases line up with TRBD1. The CDR3 runs 16 residues. Germline V CDR1 and CDR2: SGHTA, FQGNSA. The J segment lost 4 bases and the V segment lost 3 bases, leaving 8 bases of the junction unmatched. In DNA, the CDR3 is TGTGCCAGCAGCTTTGGAGGCGGGACAGGGGGGTACGAGCAGTACTTC. Protein sequence: CASSFGGGTGGYEQYF.

The chain employs TRBV3-1 (or the pseudogene TRBV3-2) and TRBJ2-3; D might be TRBD1 (6 bases). Trimming took off 4 bases at V and 9 bases at J, with 11 bases between the two ends. The CDR3 is 12 residues long. Germline values: CDR1 LGHDT, CDR2 YNNKEL (reference sequence). CDR3 loop: CASSPQRGTQYF. For the CDR3, the DNA is TGTGCCAGCAGCCCGCAAAGGGGGACGCAGTATTTT.

The chain couples TRBV5-1 to TRBJ1-2; 9 positions agree with TRBD1. V was pared by 4 bases and J by 5 bases, with 9 bases of the junction left unmatched. This CDR3 has 15 amino acids. Germline V CDR1 and CDR2: SGHRS, YFSETQ. The CDR3 protein is CASSPQTGTGYGYTF. CDR3 sequence (DNA): TGCGCCAGCAGCCCGCAAACCGGGACAGGGTATGGCTACACCTTC.

The chain is built from TRBV7-9 and TRBJ2-2; unclear D gene. Germline V gene lookup returns CDR1 SEHNR and CDR2 FQNEAQ (reference sequence). Deletions cut 2 bases from V and 1 base from J, with 17 bases between. The CDR3 length is 18 residues. The CDR3 sequence is CASSLMWFLAGNTGELFF. CDR3 coding DNA: TGTGCCAGCAGCTTAATGTGGTTTTTGGCAGGGAACACCGGGGAGCTGTTTTTT.

This chain links TRBV27 with TRBJ2-2; D is possibly TRBD2 (5 bases). The CDR3 consists of 15 residues. Germline V gene sequence: CDR1 MNHEY, CDR2 SMNVEV (reference sequence). Trimming took 3 bases from V and 4 from J, leaving 12 bases between them. The DNA for the CDR3 is TGTGCCAGCAGTTTTCTGGGGAGTACCACCGGGGAGCTGTTTTTT. Residues: CASSFLGSTTGELFF.

The V and J genes are TRBV7-2 and TRBJ1-5, with 7 bases that match TRBD1. The CDR3 has 15 amino acids. Looked up from germline, CDR1 is SGHTA and CDR2 is FQGNSA. The ends lost 3 bases at V and 0 bases at J; junction bases unmatched: 2. The CDR3 reads CASSLGTDSNQPQHF. CDR3 in DNA: TGTGCCAGCAGCTTGGGGACAGATAGCAATCAGCCCCAGCATTTT.

This rearrangement joins TRBV19 to TRBJ2-2; 9 bases map to TRBD1. The CDR3 spans 14 residues. Germline CDR1 reads LNHDA; CDR2 reads SQIVND (reference sequence). J was trimmed by 7 bases and V by 9 bases; bases with no gene match: 9. Here the CDR3 DNA reads TGTGCCAGCGAGAATACAGGGGGCTACGGGGAGCTGTTTTTT. This codes for CASENTGGYGELFF.

The chain has TRBV19 and TRBJ2-5, with 7 bases that match TRBD2. Germline V gene sequence: CDR1 LNHDA, CDR2 SQIVND (reference sequence). V shed 3 bases and J 1 base; nucleotides not matched to a gene: 2. This CDR3 comprises 14 residues. As DNA, the CDR3 is TGTGCCAGTAGTATGGGAGGGCCCCAAGAGACCCAGTACTTC. This codes for CASSMGGPQETQYF.

The genes are TRBV15 and TRBJ2-3; 9 bases line up with TRBD2. Germline CDR1 is LNHNV and CDR2 is YYDKDF (reference sequence). The CDR3 length is 16 residues. Trimming at V came to 4 bases and at J to 2 bases, leaving 7 bases not matched to a gene. The CDR3 spells CATSTPLAGNTDTQYF. CDR3 nucleotides: TGTGCCACCAGCACTCCCCTAGCGGGGAACACAGATACGCAGTATTTT.

This chain connects TRBV5-1 to TRBJ1-4; tentatively, D is TRBD1 (6 bases). There are 15 residues in the CDR3. Germline V lookup: CDR1 SGHRS, CDR2 YFSETQ. V lost 4 bases, J lost 3 bases, and 13 bases lay in between. The CDR3 spells CASSSTGHPNEKLFF. The CDR3 nucleotides read TGCGCCAGCAGCAGTACGGGACACCCTAATGAAAAACTGTTTTTT.

The chain couples TRBV11-2 to TRBJ1-3; 7 bases align to TRBD1. Germline values: CDR1 SGHAT, CDR2 FQNNGV. This CDR3 region has 13 residues. J was trimmed by 4 bases and V by 5 bases; bases with no gene match: 2. CDR3 region: CASSPGQGNTIYF. The CDR3 coding sequence is TGTGCCAGCAGCCCGGGACAGGGAAACACCATATATTTT.

The count of this clone is one. V usage is TRBV20-1 and J usage is TRBJ1-2; D is unresolved. From germline, CDR1 is DFQATT and CDR2 SNEGSKA (reference sequence). Trimming left V 3 bases short and J 10 bases short, with 21 bases between. The length of the CDR3 is 14 residues. The CDR3 here is CSASSSGFGSLYTF. CDR3 sequence (DNA): TGCAGTGCTAGTTCTTCGGGGTTTGGGTCGCTCTACACCTTC.

The V and J genes are TRBV9 and TRBJ2-3, with D maybe TRBD2 (5 bases). The germline CDR1 and CDR2 sequences are SGDLS and YYNGEE. V lost 3 bases and J 0 bases, leaving 20 bases between the germline ends. This CDR3 comprises 18 residues. DNA for the CDR3: TGTGCCAGCAGCGCCCCCCCAGTGCGGGCCCTTAGCACAGATACGCAGTATTTT. Translation: CASSAPPVRALSTDTQYF.

The V and J genes are TRBV28 and TRBJ1-1; tentatively, D is TRBD1 (6 bases). This CDR3 is 14 amino acids long. Deletions cut 5 bases from V and 1 base from J, with 11 bases between. Germline V gene data show CDR1 as MDHEN and CDR2 as SYDVKM. The DNA of the CDR3 is TGTGCCAGCAGTCTGGGACACCCGAACACTGAAGCTTTCTTT. This sequence encodes CASSLGHPNTEAFF.

V usage is TRBV9 and J usage is TRBJ2-7; 7 bases are shared with TRBD2. Unmatched junction bases numbered 7, after V lost 3 bases and J lost 4 bases. Germline loops: CDR1 SGDLS, CDR2 YYNGEE. The CDR3 totals 14 residues. CDR3: CASSAGLQMYEQYF. The CDR3 region has the DNA TGTGCCAGCAGCGCGGGACTACAAATGTACGAGCAGTACTTC.

V gene TRBV7-8 combines with J gene TRBJ1-1, with no clear D. The germline CDR1 and CDR2 sequences are SGHVS and FQNEAQ. V dropped 5 bases and J dropped 1 base, with 8 bases sitting between them. There are 13 residues in the CDR3. In nucleotides, the CDR3 is TGTGCCAGCAGCCGCGTAGCGAACACTGAAGCTTTCTTT. As protein: CASSRVANTEAFF.